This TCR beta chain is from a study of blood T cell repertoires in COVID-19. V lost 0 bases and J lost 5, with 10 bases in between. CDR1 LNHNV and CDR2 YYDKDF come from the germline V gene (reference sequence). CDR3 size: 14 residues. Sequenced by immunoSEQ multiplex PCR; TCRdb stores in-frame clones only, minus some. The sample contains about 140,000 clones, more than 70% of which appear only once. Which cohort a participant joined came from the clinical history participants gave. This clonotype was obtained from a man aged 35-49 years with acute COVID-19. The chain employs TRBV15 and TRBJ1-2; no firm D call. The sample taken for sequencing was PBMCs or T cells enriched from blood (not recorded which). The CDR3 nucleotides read TGTGCCACCAGCAGAGATGCACGGGATTATGGCTACACCTTC. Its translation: CATSRDARDYGYTF.